This T cell receptor beta chain was captured by sequencing in a study of shared clonotypes between healthy human individuals. TCRdb keeps only in-frame clones here, not all; method: immunoSEQ multiplex PCR. The data show around 2.5 million clones, over 85% seen once. The CDR3 totals 12 residues. Germline V gene data show CDR1 as MDHEN and CDR2 as SYDVKM. V trimming: 9 bases; J trimming: 6 bases; junction bases outside the gene matches: 5. The J gene is TRBJ2-3, the V gene TRBV28; 8 bases line up with TRBD2. Sequencing used naive CD4+ T cells from PBMCs. The subset denotes: CD45RA+ positively selected. The receptor comes from a man aged 18-30 years in good health. Some clones in this sample may be carry-over from other donors' samples. CDR3 sequence: CASGTSGDTQYF. Written as DNA, the CDR3 is TGTGCCAGTGGGACTAGTGGGGATACGCAGTATTTT.